These T cell receptor beta chains were read from a single sample in a study of T cell changes during pregnancy in multiple sclerosis. Sequencing was performed with immunoSEQ multiplex PCR; in TCRdb, only in-frame clones are kept and a portion is missing. The sample includes 69,000 or so clones, about 92% of them seen just once. The material sequenced was peripheral blood, taken before pregnancy. These receptors were collected from a female donor with multiple sclerosis, enrolled in a pregnancy study. Each CDR3 is given with its conserved first and last residue. A D gene is named only where the DNA matches it firmly. Some rows mark clone size as missing; the rest say once, few, many or name a class of expanded clone.

v_call,j_call,clone_size,d_call,cdr3_nt,cdr3_aa
TRBV6-1,TRBJ2-6,.,.,TGTGCCAGCATCCCCGGTGGCTCTGGGGCCAACGTCCTGACTTTC,CASIPGGSGANVLTF
TRBV27,TRBJ1-5,.,.,TGTGCCAGCAGTATGGACCGGGACAATCAGCCCCAGCATTTT,CASSMDRDNQPQHF
TRBV5-4,TRBJ2-7,.,TRBD2,TGTGCCAGCAGCTTGGGTACTAGCGGGAGGAATCCCGAGCAGTACTTC,CASSLGTSGRNPEQYF
TRBV6-1,TRBJ2-7,once,.,TGTGCCAGCAGTGAAAACCAGGGGTACGAGCAGTACTTC,CASSENQGYEQYF
TRBV18,TRBJ2-7,.,TRBD1,TGTGCCAGCTCACCTCCAGGGACAGCCTTCTACGAGCAGTACTTC,CASSPPGTAFYEQYF
TRBV5-4,TRBJ1-1,.,TRBD1,TGTGCCAGCAGCGTAGGGGGCCGCGAAGCTTTCTTT,CASSVGGREAFF
TRBV27,TRBJ1-5,.,.,TGTGCCAGCAGAGGAGGGACTCATAGCAATCAGCCCCAGCATTTT,CASRGGTHSNQPQHF
TRBV19,TRBJ2-1,.,TRBD2,TGTGCCAGTAGTCCCGGGCCTAGGACTAGCGGGAGGGCCCGATCTCGGAATGAGCAGTTCTTC,CASSPGPRTSGRARSRNEQFF
TRBV7-9,TRBJ2-7,.,TRBD2,TGTGCCAGCAGCTCCCGGACTAGCGGCGACGAGCAGTACTTC,CASSSRTSGDEQYF
TRBV28,TRBJ1-1,.,.,TGTGCCAGCAGATCAGGGCCCGTGAACACTGAAGCTTTCTTT,CASRSGPVNTEAFF
TRBV6-6,TRBJ2-3,.,.,TGTGCCAGCAGTTACTCCCTCTATGGAGATACGCAGTATTTT,CASSYSLYGDTQYF
TRBV9,TRBJ2-1,.,TRBD2,TGTGCCAGCAGCGTAGATCCGACTAGCGGTACCCGGGATGAGCAGTTCTTC,CASSVDPTSGTRDEQFF
TRBV28,TRBJ2-7,.,TRBD2,TGTGCCAGCAGTCTCGGGGGGGGGCTGACCTACGAGCAGTACTTC,CASSLGGGLTYEQYF
TRBV25-1,TRBJ2-5,.,TRBD2,TGTGCCAGCAGTGTTACGGGAGGGGCAGAGACCCAGTACTTC,CASSVTGGAETQYF
TRBV7-2,TRBJ2-1,.,.,TGTGCCAGCAGCTTAGCTCAGGGTATCTACAATGAGCAGTTCTTC,CASSLAQGIYNEQFF
TRBV7-9,TRBJ2-1,.,TRBD2,TGTGCCAGCAGCTGGACCGGGGGGGCCCACTACAATGAGCAGTTCTTC,CASSWTGGAHYNEQFF
TRBV19,TRBJ2-5,once,.,TGTGCCAGTAGTATAGATCCGGGGGTGGGGACCCAGTACTTC,CASSIDPGVGTQYF
TRBV19,TRBJ2-2,.,.,TGTGCCAGTAGTATAGCGGGGAGGGACAAAAACACCGGGGAGCTGTTTTTT,CASSIAGRDKNTGELFF
TRBV7-2,TRBJ2-3,.,.,TGTGCCAGCAGCCACCCGGCAGGAGGGTCAGATACGCAGTATTTT,CASSHPAGGSDTQYF
TRBV19,TRBJ2-7,.,.,TGTGCCAGTAGTATTCTGGGGCTCGACGAGCAGTACTTC,CASSILGLDEQYF
TRBV28,TRBJ1-2,.,.,TGTGCCAGCAGTCGGTTAGGGGGAAGGGGCTACACCTTC,CASSRLGGRGYTF
TRBV25-1,TRBJ2-1,.,TRBD2,TGTGCCAGCAGTGTAAGCGGGAGAATCCGGGAGCAGTTCTTC,CASSVSGRIREQFF
TRBV18,TRBJ2-7,.,TRBD1,TGTGCCAGCTCACCATCTAAGGGACAGGGAGGGGAGCAGTACTTC,CASSPSKGQGGEQYF
TRBV2,TRBJ2-7,.,TRBD1,TGTGCCAGCAGTTATACGGGACAGGATAGGACCTACGAGCAGTACTTC,CASSYTGQDRTYEQYF
TRBV29-1,TRBJ1-1,.,.,TGCAGCGTCCGGACACCGAAGAACACTGAAGCTTTCTTT,CSVRTPKNTEAFF
TRBV19,TRBJ2-7,.,.,TGTGCCAGTAGTATATCCGAGGCGTACGAGCAGTACTTC,CASSISEAYEQYF
TRBV18,TRBJ1-1,.,.,TGTGCCAGCTCACGCCAGGGGTCGGTAGGGAACACTGAAGCTTTCTTT,CASSRQGSVGNTEAFF
TRBV11-2,TRBJ2-5,.,.,TGTGCCAGCAGTCGTACCAGTGAGACCCAGTACTTC,CASSRTSETQYF
TRBV2,TRBJ2-2,.,.,TGTGCCAGCAGGTTGACTCTGAACACCGGGGAGCTGTTTTTT,CASRLTLNTGELFF
TRBV18,TRBJ2-3,.,TRBD2,TGTGCCAGCTCACAACTAGCGGGAGGGAGCACAGATACGCAGTATTTT,CASSQLAGGSTDTQYF
TRBV9,TRBJ1-4,.,.,TGTGCCAGCAGCCGAGGGCCTCCAGCGGAACTGTTTTTT,CASSRGPPAELFF